This T cell receptor (beta chain) emerged from a study of T cells in Graves' hyperthyroidism and ophthalmopathy. General observations from the study: It was a median approximately six months before onset that the model predicted ophthalmopathy. Blood shared most expanded thyroid clonotypes above 0.001.

This clonotype was observed at least ten times. Its target is not known. The investigators amplified TCR beta CDR3 regions from RNA transcripts. First-round RT-PCR targeting the TCR CDR3 was performed with the HTBI primer set. TCRdb re-analysed the multiplex PCR reads in MiXCR, keeping a single row per CDR3 protein. The sample has about 200,000 distinct CDR3 sequences; around 20% are singletons. The receptor was derived from a man aged 35 to 55 with Graves' hyperthyroidism. Source material: blood.

The CDR3 coding sequence is TGCAGTGCTAGACCGAGGGGAAATGGCTACACCTTC. Amino acids: CSARPRGNGYTF. The chain carries TRBV20-1 and TRBJ1-2; TRBD1 is a possible D gene (5 bases). V gave up 2 bases and J gave up 6 bases, with 10 bases separating them. CDR3 size: 12 residues. In germline, CDR1 is DFQATT, CDR2 SNEGSKA (reference sequence).